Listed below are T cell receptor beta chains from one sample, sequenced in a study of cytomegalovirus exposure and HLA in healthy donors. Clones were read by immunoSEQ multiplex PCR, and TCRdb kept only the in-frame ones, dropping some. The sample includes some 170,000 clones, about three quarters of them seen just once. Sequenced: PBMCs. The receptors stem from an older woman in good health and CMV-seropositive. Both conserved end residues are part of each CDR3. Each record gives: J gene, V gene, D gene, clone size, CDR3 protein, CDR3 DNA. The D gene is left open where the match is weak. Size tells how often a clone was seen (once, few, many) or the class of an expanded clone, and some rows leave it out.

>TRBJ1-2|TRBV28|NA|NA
CATPTRTFPYGYTF
TGTGCCACTCCCACGAGGACATTCCCTTATGGCTACACCTTC
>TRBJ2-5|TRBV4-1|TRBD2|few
CASSQEILAGEETQYF
TGCGCCAGCAGCCAAGAGATACTAGCGGGAGAAGAGACCCAGTACTTC
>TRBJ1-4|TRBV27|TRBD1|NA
CASSFRGDREGEKLFF
TGTGCCAGCAGTTTTCGGGGGGACAGGGAGGGGGAAAAACTGTTTTTT
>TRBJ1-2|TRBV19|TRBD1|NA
CASSRDRGRFGYTF
TGTGCCAGTAGTCGGGACAGGGGGCGATTTGGCTACACCTTC
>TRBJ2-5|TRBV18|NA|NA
CASSPQGRGETQYF
TGTGCCAGCTCACCCCAGGGGCGTGGAGAGACCCAGTACTTC
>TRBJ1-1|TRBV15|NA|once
CATSPDRLNTEAFF
TGTGCCACCAGCCCCGACAGACTGAACACTGAAGCTTTCTTT
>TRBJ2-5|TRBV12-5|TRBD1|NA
CASGLVGGQGRETQYF
TGTGCTAGTGGTTTGGTGGGAGGACAGGGTCGGGAGACCCAGTACTTC
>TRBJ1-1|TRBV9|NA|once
CASREQGDEAFF
TGTGCCAGCAGGGAACAGGGAGATGAAGCTTTCTTT
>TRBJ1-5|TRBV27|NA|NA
CASSHRDSNQPQHF
TGTGCCAGCAGTCACAGGGATAGCAATCAGCCCCAGCATTTT
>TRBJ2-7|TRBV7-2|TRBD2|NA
CASSLASGGAYEQYF
TGTGCCAGCAGCTTAGCCAGCGGGGGGGCGTACGAGCAGTACTTC
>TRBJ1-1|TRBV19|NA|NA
CASKQQGDMNTEAFF
TGTGCCAGTAAACAACAGGGAGACATGAACACTGAAGCTTTCTTT
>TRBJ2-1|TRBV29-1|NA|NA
CSLMGGEVRNEQFF
TGCAGCTTGATGGGGGGAGAAGTCCGGAATGAGCAGTTCTTC
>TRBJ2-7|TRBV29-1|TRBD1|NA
CSVPGTVVNEQYF
TGCAGCGTTCCCGGGACAGTAGTCAACGAGCAGTACTTC
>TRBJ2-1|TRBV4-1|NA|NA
CASSALGREQFF
TGCGCCAGCAGCGCTTTAGGCAGGGAGCAGTTCTTC
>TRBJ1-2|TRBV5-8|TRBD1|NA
CASSLSGTGSNYGYTF
TGTGCCAGCAGCCTGTCGGGGACAGGCTCCAACTATGGCTACACCTTC
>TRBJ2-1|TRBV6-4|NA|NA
CASSDEYNEQFF
TGTGCCAGCAGTGACGAGTACAATGAGCAGTTCTTC
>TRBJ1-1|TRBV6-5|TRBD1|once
CASSYSSRTGDTEAFF
TGTGCCAGCAGTTACTCGTCCAGGACAGGGGACACTGAAGCTTTCTTT
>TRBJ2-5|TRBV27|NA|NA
CATRGTARETQYF
TGTGCCACCCGGGGGACGGCGAGGGAGACCCAGTACTTC
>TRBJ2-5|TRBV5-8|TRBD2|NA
CASSLSGGTKETQYF
TGTGCCAGCAGTCTTAGCGGGGGGACCAAAGAGACCCAGTACTTC
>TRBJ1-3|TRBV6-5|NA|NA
CASSYKQALGNTIYF
TGTGCCAGCAGTTACAAACAGGCACTTGGAAACACCATATATTTT